The entry below gives a single T cell receptor (beta chain) sequence along with its context. Its antigen is not yet known. Base qualities are not at hand, and no much larger clone is one base apart. The germline V gene specifies SGDLS as CDR1 and YYNGEE as CDR2. V is clipped by 0 bases and J by 3 bases, and the sequence between their germline boundaries is 12 bases long. Including the terminal cysteine and phenylalanine, the CDR3 comprises 15 residues. Only the CDR3 DNA stays, 45 bases, in frame from base 1. The sample comes from a study of CD39 and CD103 CD8 tumor-infiltrating T cells (dated by TCRdb to the late 2010s). General notes on the study: The repertoire comparisons shown came from four patients: one with an HPV-positive HNSCC, one with an HPV-negative HNSCC, one with ovarian cancer and one with melanoma. Repertoires of CD8 TIL subsets defined by CD103 and CD39 were compared with peripheral memory CD8 T cells by TCRbeta CDR3 deep sequencing.

For each subset, between roughly 8,500 and 110,000 sorted cells were used for genomic DNA extraction with the DNeasy Blood and Tissue Kit. The immunoSEQ service sequenced and mapped the TCRbeta V-J or V-D-J regions, with coverage above 9.5x for each sample. The authors' pipeline ran thus. Analysis was restricted to productive rearrangements exported from the immunoSEQ Analyzer platform, and clonality was assessed using the 500 most abundant clones. To quantify how much repertoires overlapped between populations, both the Morisita-Horn similarity index and the Jaccard index were used. Morisita-Horn similarity between CD8 T-cell subset TCR repertoires was measured in six or seven cancer patients. Drawn from immuneACCESS, this table holds only the in-frame rearrangements with V and J called that TCRdb kept. Clones are partly lost; checked studies trace under half to an unresolved V gene and leave the rest unexplained. V, J and clone size derive from that table, while D and trimming were established from the DNA sequence. The sample data list 15,000 to 20,000 clones, and approximately 90% of these were observed just once. The ten largest account for approximately 4.5% of the sample.

Patients were not receiving therapy at sample collection, though earlier treatments ranged from chemotherapy, radiotherapy, surgery and immunotherapy to none. After thawing, cells went through T lymphocyte enrichment using a negative-selection kit, with EpCAM beads added for tumor-infiltrating lymphocytes. Memory CD8 T cells were sorted as CD8+CD4-CD45RA- cells irrespective of CCR7 expression. Before analysis, peripheral blood mononuclear cells were isolated on a Ficoll-Paque PLUS gradient and cryopreserved. Populations were sorted on a FACSAria II to approximately 99% purity, and cell pellets were frozen without culture for TCR sequencing. Results the study describes overall, beyond this receptor: Compared with DN and SP CD8 TILs and with blood memory CD8 T cells, DP CD8 TILs appeared more oligoclonal, with the top 30 clonotypes covering about 55-90%. Clonotypes from DN TILs largely overlapped with peripheral memory CD8 repertoires, while clonotypes from DP TILs were only rarely found in blood or uninvolved lymph node.

The receptor comes from a human donor with head and neck squamous cell carcinoma. Sequencing was carried out using CD8+ T cells sorted from blood. According to the study, the label for this sample's cell subset or site signals: total memory CD8 T cells (CD45RA-CCR7+/-) from blood or uninvolved lymph node. The rearrangement joined TRBV9 to TRBJ1-2; D gene: possibly TRBD1, on 6 matching bases. The DNA reads TGTGCCAGCAGCGTAGACGAGACAGGTTACTATGGCTACACCTTC. Translated, this is CASSVDETGYYGYTF.